The clone carrying this TCR beta chain has ten or more counts. The antigen is undetermined. Roughly three months, about 14 weeks, into antiretroviral therapy, follow-up blood was collected. The repertoire came from unfractionated whole blood and reflected all unsorted peripheral T cells. Alpha and beta constant-region primers primed reverse transcription of around 500 ng RNA. Using multiplexing indices, alpha and beta chain libraries were generated apart by chain-specific third strand synthesis. Each CDR3 protein gets one entry after TCRdb re-called the 5' RACE reads with MiXCR. The table records about 15,000 distinct CDR3 sequences, approximately 12% of them present only once. These data belong to a study of HIV-infected patients and healthy controls. For the study at large: The CD4:CD8 ratio increased slightly in early therapy, but CD8 counts showed no consistent change. No general T-cell lymphocytopenia was present, and per-chain CDR3 totals resembled those of controls. Study conclusions and caveats: Compared with healthy controls, HIV-infected patients showed less CDR3 sharing between individuals.

The sample consisted of blood, taken during antiretroviral therapy. This receptor was obtained from an adult with HIV infection. The donor label of this sample is uncertain.

CDR3 DNA: TGTGCCAGCAGTTCCAGACTGTATTCAGGTGGAAACACCATATATTTT. This gives the protein CASSSRLYSGGNTIYF. The gene calls are TRBV12-3 or TRBV12-4 and TRBJ1-3; D not certain. The V and J ends lost 4 bases and 3 bases respectively, with 16 bases between them. The CDR3 spans 16 residues.